Shown below are 21 T cell receptor beta chains from a single sample sequenced in a study of T cell responses to AZD1222 COVID-19 vaccine. Sequencing used immunoSEQ multiplex PCR; TCRdb keeps in-frame clones, though not all of them. The data contain 100,000 to 150,000 clones, more than 80% of them seen just once; the ten biggest clones take up just under 4.5%. Material: peripheral blood, obtained 28 days after the second AZD1222 dose. The receptors derive from an adult who received the AZD1222 COVID-19 vaccine.

This chain joins TRBV5-5 and TRBJ1-5, with 10 nucleotides matching TRBD1. J was trimmed by 2 bases and V by 1 base; bases with no gene match: 6. The length of the CDR3 is 17 residues. The germline V gene encodes CDR1 SGHKS and CDR2 YYEKEE (reference sequence). CDR3 protein: CASSLWDRGRGNQPQHF. The CDR3, as DNA: TGTGCCAGCAGCTTGTGGGACAGGGGTAGGGGCAATCAGCCCCAGCATTTT.

The CDR3 DNA reads TGTGCCAGCAGCCCTTCGAGCACTTCCCGGCCCCAGCATTTT. Its protein is CASSPSSTSRPQHF. This chain joins TRBV7-9 and TRBJ1-5; no definite D call. V lost 5 bases and J lost 9, with 17 bases in between. The CDR3 consists of 14 residues. The germline V gene encodes CDR1 SEHNR and CDR2 FQNEAQ (reference sequence).

This clone occurred a few times. This sequence joins TRBV10-2 and TRBJ1-6, with D possibly being TRBD1 (6 bases). V lost 10 bases to trimming and J lost 6 bases, with 16 bases between them. The CDR3 covers 14 residues. Germline V CDR1 and CDR2: WSHSY, SAAADI. CDR3 loop: CATSQGMSNSPLHF. The CDR3, as DNA: TGCGCCACCTCACAGGGCATGAGTAATTCACCCCTCCACTTT.

The J gene is TRBJ1-5, the V gene TRBV4-1; possibly TRBD1 for D (6 bases). Germline V gene data show CDR1 as MGHRA and CDR2 as YSYEKL. Trimming cost V 2 bases and J 6 bases, with 11 bases left between them. The CDR3 runs 14 residues. Written as DNA, the CDR3 is TGCGCCAGCAGCCAACAGGGGCTCTCTCAGCCCCAGCATTTT. Amino acid sequence: CASSQQGLSQPQHF.

This clone has a single count. CDR3 DNA: TGCGCCAGCAGCATAAGGACAGGGAACACTGAAGCTTTCTTT. It is translated as CASSIRTGNTEAFF. The V gene is TRBV5-1, the J gene TRBJ1-1; TRBD1 aligns across 7 bases. The CDR3 length is 14 residues. CDR1 SGHRS and CDR2 YFSETQ come from the germline V gene. The V gene end was trimmed by 4 bases and the J gene end by 1 base; junction bases not matched to a gene: 4.

In its sample, this clone was seen once. The gene calls are TRBV4-1 and TRBJ2-7, with TRBD1 identical over 7 bases. Germline V lookup: CDR1 MGHRA, CDR2 YSYEKL. The CDR3 sequence is 13 residues long. V shed 4 bases and J 1 base; nucleotides not matched to a gene: 1. This CDR3 reads CASSPGQSYEQYF. Written as DNA, the CDR3 is TGCGCCAGCAGCCCGGGACAGTCCTACGAGCAGTACTTC.

This clone was seen a few times. The chain links TRBV2 to TRBJ2-6; 10 bases fit TRBD1. Germline V gene data show CDR1 as SNHLY and CDR2 as FYNNEI. The V segment lost 6 bases and the J segment 0 bases; nucleotides outside the gene matches: 8. This CDR3 has 18 amino acids. CDR3 sequence: CASRGPGQGSSGANVLTF. The CDR3 DNA reads as TGTGCCAGCAGGGGCCCGGGACAGGGGAGCTCTGGGGCCAACGTCCTGACTTTC. The entire variable domain, with the rest obtained from reference TRBV2 and TRBJ2-6, is as follows: EPEVTQTPSHQVTQMGQEVILRCVPISNHLYFYWYRQILGQKVEFLVSFYNNEISEKSEIFDDQFSVERPDGSNFTLKIRSTKLEDSAMYFCASRGPGQGSSGANVLTFGAGSRLTVL.

J is TRBJ1-1 and V is TRBV30; D is perhaps TRBD1 (5 bases). The germline CDR1 and CDR2 sequences are GTSNPN and SVGIG (reference sequence). The CDR3 contains 12 residues. V lost 8 bases and J lost 1, with 11 bases in between. The CDR3 bases are TGTGCCCCGGGACTGGGGAACACTGAAGCTTTCTTT. Amino acid sequence: CAPGLGNTEAFF.

This chain uses TRBV28 with TRBJ1-5, with D perhaps TRBD1 (5 bases). CDR1 is MDHEN, CDR2 SYDVKM, per germline. The CDR3 length is 13 residues. Trimming pared 6 bases from V and 4 bases from J, leaving 10 bases between. CDR3 DNA: TGTGCCAGCAGCGGTGGGGGAAATCAGCCCCAGCATTTT. Translation: CASSGGGNQPQHF.

Only one count was recorded for this clone. V gene TRBV10-3 combines with J gene TRBJ1-1; D is possibly TRBD1 (6 bases). The V and J ends lost 0 bases and 11 bases respectively, with 19 bases between them. The CDR3 spans 15 residues. Germline V gene data show CDR1 as ENHRY and CDR2 as SYGVKD. The CDR3 loop is CAISESKITGFSAFF. The CDR3 DNA reads as TGTGCCATCAGTGAGTCGAAAATTACAGGGTTTTCGGCTTTCTTT.

This clone appeared once. This chain uses TRBV12-3 or TRBV12-4 with TRBJ1-1; D might be TRBD1 (5 bases). The V and J ends lost 3 bases and 7 bases respectively, with 12 bases between them. The CDR3 loop spans 13 amino acids. CDR3 in amino acids: CASSLGWGDEAFF. The CDR3 bases are TGTGCCAGCAGTTTGGGGTGGGGGGATGAAGCTTTCTTT.

A single count supports this clone. This sequence joins TRBV7-2 and TRBJ1-2; D uncertain. Germline values: CDR1 SGHTA, CDR2 FQGNSA. There are 12 residues in the CDR3. Trimming pared 5 bases from V and 2 bases from J, leaving 6 bases between. The CDR3 DNA reads as TGTGCCAGCAGCGCCCAAAACTATGGCTACACCTTC. This encodes CASSAQNYGYTF.

The chain combines TRBV6-4 with TRBJ1-2; D remains unclear. Trimming cost V 1 base and J 5 bases, with 17 bases left between them. Germline V CDR1 and CDR2: MRHNA, SNTAGT. This CDR3 comprises 16 residues. CDR3 residues: CASSDLSGRAVYGYTF. The CDR3 DNA is TGTGCCAGCAGTGACTTATCGGGGAGGGCGGTTTATGGCTACACCTTC.

The CDR3 sequence: CASSFSAGGVFYTF. In DNA form, the CDR3 reads TGTGCCAGCAGCTTCAGCGCAGGGGGCGTTTTCTACACCTTC. The rearrangement joins TRBV7-9 to TRBJ1-2; TRBD1 agrees at 8 bases. Trimming removed 3 bases from V and 10 bases from J; junction bases left unmatched: 10. CDR3 length: 14 amino acids. The V gene's germline CDR1 is SEHNR and CDR2 FQNEAQ (reference sequence).

The J gene is TRBJ1-2, the V gene TRBV7-9, with D perhaps matching TRBD1 (5 bases). Trimming took 3 bases from V and 14 from J, leaving 25 bases between them. The CDR3 consists of 15 residues. The germline gives CDR1 SEHNR, CDR2 FQNEAQ (reference sequence). The CDR3 coding sequence is TGTGCCAGCAGCTTGAGCATTGGGGCCGCCGCTTGGGTTACCTTC. Its protein product is CASSLSIGAAAWVTF.

V gene TRBV3-1 (or the pseudogene TRBV3-2) combines with J gene TRBJ2-1, with D unclear. The CDR3 length is 14 residues. Germline CDR1 and CDR2: LGHDT and YNNKEL (reference sequence). Trimming took off 1 base at V and 7 bases at J, with 11 bases between the two ends. The CDR3 spells CASSQAITTNEQFF. CDR3 in DNA: TGTGCCAGCAGCCAAGCCATCACAACGAATGAGCAGTTCTTC.

V usage is TRBV14 and J usage is TRBJ1-2; TRBD1 agrees at 7 bases. V was clipped by 0 bases and J by 2 bases; unmatched bases: 6. The germline V gene encodes CDR1 SGHDN and CDR2 FVKESK. This CDR3 comprises 16 residues. CDR3 DNA sequence: TGTGCCAGCAGCCAAGATATCAAGGGGGCCAACTATGGCTACACCTTC. The encoded protein is CASSQDIKGANYGYTF. Looking up the rest from reference TRBV14 and TRBJ1-2 gives the full variable domain: EAGVTQFPSHSVIEKGQTVTLRCDPISGHDNLYWYRRVMGKEIKFLLHFVKESKQDESGMPNNRFLAERTGGTYSTLKVQPAELEDSGVYFCASSQDIKGANYGYTFGSGTRLTVV.

The gene calls are TRBV6-5 and TRBJ1-2; 8 bases fit TRBD1. The V gene end was trimmed by 6 bases and the J gene end by 7 bases; junction bases not matched to a gene: 7. The CDR3 contains 13 residues. The germline gives CDR1 MNHEY, CDR2 SVGAGI. In DNA form, the CDR3 reads TGTGCCAGCAGGGATCAGGGGGCTTTTGGCTACACCTTC. Translation gives CASRDQGAFGYTF.

This clone was detected once. CDR3 nucleotide sequence: TGTGCTAGTGGTTTGGCCCCCTATGGCTACACCTTC. It encodes CASGLAPYGYTF. V usage is TRBV12-5 and J usage is TRBJ1-2; the D is unclear. The V end was cut by 1 base, the J end by 4 bases, with 4 bases between. The CDR3 loop spans 12 amino acids. CDR1 and CDR2 from the germline V gene are LGHNT and FRNRAP.

V gene TRBV5-6 combines with J gene TRBJ1-5; 12 bases fit TRBD1. The CDR3 length is 17 residues. Trimming at V came to 3 bases and at J to 7 bases, leaving 11 bases not matched to a gene. CDR1 is SGHDT and CDR2 is YYEEEE in the germline V gene. The CDR3 here is CASSSLGQGALWQPQHF. The CDR3 DNA reads as TGTGCCAGCAGCTCCCTGGGACAGGGGGCGCTTTGGCAGCCCCAGCATTTT.

The genes are TRBV18 and TRBJ2-5; 15 bases match TRBD2. With V trimmed by 4 bases and J by 2 bases, 8 bases remained unmatched. CDR3 size: 18 residues. In germline, CDR1 is KGHSH, CDR2 LQKENI. DNA of the CDR3: TGTGCCAGCTCACAGGGACTAGCGGGGGGCCGGAATCAAGAGACCCAGTACTTC. Its translation is CASSQGLAGGRNQETQYF.